The subject of this entry is one TCR beta chain. This clonotype has just a few counts. What antigen it recognizes has not been identified. Base quality data are lacking; no much larger clone is found one base away. Including the terminal cysteine and phenylalanine, the CDR3 comprises 14 residues. The retained sequence is limited to the CDR3, 42 bases, with the frame set at the first base. Germline trimming: 6 bases from V, 16 bases from J; junction bases outside gene matches: 12. The sample belongs to a study of human T cells and chemical hapten exposure (dated by TCRdb to the early 2020s). General notes on the study: For sensitization, 2% DPC in acetone was applied to a roughly 2 cm by roughly 2 cm area of upper inner arm skin. Weekly therapeutic DPC doses were additionally applied to the scalp of patients throughout the approximately 25-week study period. Patch testing on the upper back used Finn chambers containing 0.01% DPC, with scoring done after 6 days according to International Contact Dermatitis Research Group standards. The mostly female patient cohort included alopecia areata with under or over 50% scalp involvement, alopecia totalis and alopecia universalis. Libraries were pooled for sequencing, and variation in per-sample TCR yields was attributed mainly to small differences in library volumes within the pool. Peripheral blood TCR repertoire changes were tracked in vivo in alopecia patients during primary and secondary sensitization to the hapten diphenylcyclopropenone (DPC). Blood samples were taken from patients before sensitization (week 0) and at 2, 6 and about 24 weeks after DPC sensitization. For TCR sequencing, blood came from about 29 alopecia patients at anywhere from one to four time points (pre-sensitization, 2, 6 and 24 weeks).

The time point label, as the study defines it: patch test 2, 6 weeks after DPC sensitization. Sample treatment or condition, as interpreted from the label and publication: therapeutic diphenylcyclopropenone sensitization with weekly scalp DPC. Blood at each patch-test visit was drawn before the patch test was applied. Patients were eligible if aged 18 to 70, diagnosed with alopecia and judged suitable for DPC therapy, and pregnant patients were excluded. Total RNA was extracted from unfractionated whole blood collected in Tempus Blood RNA tubes. What the research found in general, with its limitations: The number of PT1 expanded TCRs positively correlated with patch test score, significant at thresholds 8, 16 and 32 but not 4. Compared with pre-sensitization or healthy control sets, expanded TCRs formed significantly more large CDR3 similarity clusters, which is consistent with antigen-driven responses. Alopecia, a presumed autoimmune disease, was present in all patients, so the immune response of the patients might differ from that of healthy individuals. DPC sensitization did not change the number of TCRs with a frequency above 1 in 1000, and there was no evidence of changes in global repertoire structure. Repeated subsampling changed both the strength of the expansion versus patch-test correlation and the threshold at which that correlation became significant.

The library was obtained by RACE. Sequenced using a NextSeq 500. During library preparation, unique molecular identifiers were attached to individual cDNA molecules so that TCRs could be counted in a quantitative, reproducible way. From each blood RNA sample, both TCR alpha and TCR beta chains were sequenced. The authors' analysis ran thus. The median number of TCRs per sample was 85,000 to 100,000, ranging from about 23,224 to 750,000. The Decombinator software suite was used to annotate V, J and CDR3 in the TCR reads. To make PS versus PT1 abundance plots, every sample was subsampled to the same number of TCRs (28,000). TCRs were defined as expanded if absent before sensitization and observed at least eight times at the 2-week time point. TCRdb applied fastp at Q25 and MiXCR to the public reads, then kept only in-frame beta chains. Rows merge per CDR3 protein into single entries with the most common DNA and genes. The V and J calls and clone size come from TCRdb's table, not from the authors' own analysis. For this sample the table gives about 400,000 distinct CDR3 sequences, of which nearly 6.5% were detected only once. The top ten clones comprise 5% to 6% of the sample.

The sequence joins TRBV12-3 or TRBV12-4 to TRBJ2-1; TRBD2 fits 13 bases in the junction. The source of this sequence is a woman aged 18-30 years with alopecia areata. Some clones in this sample may be carry-over from other donors' samples. The input for sequencing was whole blood, taken in connection with sensitization to the hapten diphenylcyclopropenone (DPC). The nucleotides read TGTGCCAGCAGGACTGCCGGGACTAGCGGGGTGCAATTCTTC. It is translated as CASRTAGTSGVQFF.